These T cell receptor beta chains were read from a single sample in a study of blood T cell repertoires in COVID-19. TCRdb's table, derived via immunoSEQ multiplex PCR, lists solely in-frame clones and lacks some. The table lists about 250,000 clones, roughly nine tenths of them singletons. Sequenced: PBMCs or T cells enriched from blood (not recorded which). The receptor set was obtained from a woman under 30 who had recovered from COVID-19. The CDR3 runs from the conserved cysteine through the conserved F or W. The D gene is left open where the match is weak. The size of a clone is reported for some rows only, either as once, few or many, or as a class for expanded clones.

d_call	v_call	j_call	clone_size	cdr3_aa	cdr3_nt
.	TRBV5-1	TRBJ1-4	.	CASSDSLNEKLFF	TGCGCCAGCAGCGACAGTCTTAATGAAAAACTGTTTTTT
.	TRBV15	TRBJ2-1	.	CATSTRPNEQFF	TGTGCCACCAGCACTAGACCGAATGAGCAGTTCTTC
.	TRBV4-1	TRBJ1-1	.	CASSPTGGSTEAFF	TGCGCCAGCAGCCCGACAGGTGGGAGCACTGAAGCTTTCTTT
.	TRBV28	TRBJ2-3	.	CASITVTDGTDTQYF	TGTGCCAGCATTACCGTGACAGACGGCACAGATACGCAGTATTTT
TRBD1	TRBV4-2	TRBJ1-1	.	CASSQEATGGFTEAFF	TGTGCCAGCAGCCAAGAGGCGACAGGGGGTTTCACTGAAGCTTTCTTT
.	TRBV3-1/TRBV3-2	TRBJ1-6	.	CASTDSSSNSPLHF	TGTGCCAGCACCGACAGCTCCTCTAATTCACCCCTCCACTTT
.	TRBV4-1	TRBJ2-5	.	CASSQIGGRGTQYF	TGCGCCAGCAGCCAAATCGGGGGTAGAGGGACCCAGTACTTC
.	TRBV10-1	TRBJ2-1	.	CASSELNHLRDEQFF	TGCGCCAGCAGTGAGTTGAACCACCTGCGGGATGAGCAGTTCTTC
.	TRBV5-8	TRBJ1-1	.	CASSGLIGYTEAFF	TGTGCCAGCAGCGGGCTCATAGGCTACACTGAAGCTTTCTTT
TRBD1	TRBV18	TRBJ1-1	.	CASSPPQGGTEAFF	TGTGCCAGCTCACCACCGCAGGGGGGCACTGAAGCTTTCTTT
TRBD1	TRBV29-1	TRBJ2-7	once	CSVEGGQGEDEQYF	TGCAGCGTTGAAGGGGGACAGGGGGAGGACGAGCAGTACTTC
.	TRBV5-4	TRBJ1-2	.	CASSLGQPANYGYTF	TGTGCCAGCAGCTTGGGACAGCCAGCTAACTATGGCTACACCTTC
TRBD1	TRBV19	TRBJ1-5	few	CASSDIGDSSPSNF	TGTGCCAGTAGCGATATTGGGGACAGTTCCCCCTCGAATTTT
.	TRBV7-8	TRBJ1-6	.	CASSAEGGLTNSPLHF	TGTGCCAGCAGCGCAGAGGGTGGTCTGACAAATTCACCCCTCCACTTT
TRBD1	TRBV2	TRBJ1-2	few	CASSLDRGEDTF	TGTGCCAGCAGTTTGGACAGGGGGGAGGACACCTTC
TRBD2	TRBV19	TRBJ2-2	.	CATDGRGSANTGELFF	TGTGCCACCGACGGGCGGGGGTCCGCGAACACCGGGGAGCTGTTTTTT
.	TRBV2	TRBJ1-4	.	CASTLRAEKLFF	TGTGCCAGCACGTTGAGGGCTGAAAAACTGTTTTTT
.	TRBV6-5	TRBJ2-3	.	CASSYQVATDTQYF	TGTGCCAGCAGTTACCAGGTCGCCACAGATACGCAGTATTTT
.	TRBV13	TRBJ1-4	once	CASSQRRGDEKLFF	TGTGCCAGCAGCCAAAGGAGGGGAGACGAAAAACTGTTTTTT
TRBD1	TRBV7-2	TRBJ2-7	many	CASSWGQGFGEQYF	TGTGCCAGCAGCTGGGGACAGGGGTTCGGCGAGCAGTACTTC
.	TRBV6-5	TRBJ1-1	.	CASSRGGTAEAFF	TGTGCCAGCAGTCGCGGGGGGACCGCAGAAGCTTTCTTT
TRBD2	TRBV2	TRBJ2-3	.	CASSEGLAGGDDTQYF	TGTGCCAGCAGTGAAGGTCTAGCGGGGGGGGACGATACGCAGTATTTT
.	TRBV28	TRBJ1-6	few	CASIQGGRRGKLYNSPLHF	TGTGCCAGCATCCAGGGAGGACGCAGAGGGAAACTTTATAATTCACCCCTCCACTTT
.	TRBV2	TRBJ1-1	.	CASRYRVETEAFF	TGTGCCAGCAGGTACAGGGTAGAGACTGAAGCTTTCTTT
.	TRBV12-5	TRBJ2-1	.	CASAPSLYRQFF	TGTGCTAGTGCCCCATCACTGTATCGGCAGTTCTTC
TRBD1	TRBV12-5	TRBJ1-2	.	CASGLVQGRNYGYTF	TGTGCTAGTGGTTTGGTACAGGGGCGGAACTATGGCTACACCTTC
.	TRBV27	TRBJ2-5	.	CASRGSGGGETQYF	TGTGCCAGCAGGGGGTCGGGAGGGGGCGAGACCCAGTACTTC
.	TRBV30	TRBJ1-6	.	CACRRSNSPLHF	TGTGCCTGTCGGCGGTCAAATTCACCCCTCCACTTT
TRBD1	TRBV19	TRBJ2-7	once	CASSESGTGGFNYEQYF	TGTGCCAGTAGTGAATCCGGGACAGGGGGCTTCAACTACGAGCAGTACTTC
.	TRBV30	TRBJ1-6	.	CAWSGGSPLHF	TGTGCCTGGAGTGGAGGTTCACCCCTCCACTTT
.	TRBV19	TRBJ2-3	.	CASRNNRGGTDTQYF	TGTGCCAGTAGGAATAACCGGGGAGGCACAGATACGCAGTATTTT
TRBD2	TRBV5-6	TRBJ2-5	.	CASSGIAGTQETQYF	TGTGCCAGCAGCGGAATAGCGGGGACACAAGAGACCCAGTACTTC
TRBD1	TRBV5-1	TRBJ1-1	.	CASSEDRGWDEAFF	TGCGCCAGCAGCGAGGACAGGGGATGGGATGAAGCTTTCTTT
.	TRBV12-5	TRBJ2-7	.	CASGLGWDTGTYEQYF	TGTGCTAGTGGCCTCGGCTGGGACACGGGGACCTACGAGCAGTACTTC
TRBD1	TRBV24-1	TRBJ1-2	once	CATSDGQGGDGYTF	TGTGCCACCAGTGATGGACAGGGGGGGGATGGCTACACCTTC
TRBD2	TRBV28	TRBJ2-1	.	CASSLRLAGGSSYNEQFF	TGTGCCAGCAGTTTGCGGCTAGCGGGGGGTAGCTCCTACAATGAGCAGTTCTTC
TRBD2	TRBV4-2	TRBJ2-2	.	CASSQDMAGGNTGELFF	TGTGCCAGCAGCCAAGATATGGCGGGGGGGAACACCGGGGAGCTGTTTTTT
.	TRBV3-1/TRBV3-2	TRBJ2-7	.	CASSQDLGRPEQYF	TGTGCCAGCAGCCAAGATTTGGGGAGGCCCGAGCAGTACTTC
TRBD2	TRBV28	TRBJ2-6	.	CASSLREEPGANVLTF	TGTGCCAGCAGTTTGCGGGAGGAGCCCGGGGCCAACGTCCTGACTTTC
.	TRBV27	TRBJ2-3	.	CASSPRNTQYF	TGTGCCAGCAGCCCTAGGAATACGCAGTATTTT
TRBD1	TRBV10-2	TRBJ2-7	.	CASSELWTGLSYEQYF	TGCGCCAGCAGTGAGCTTTGGACAGGACTCTCCTACGAGCAGTACTTC
TRBD1	TRBV4-1	TRBJ2-1	.	CASSPGTGYRFF	TGCGCCAGCAGCCCAGGGACAGGGTATCGGTTCTTC
.	TRBV23-1	TRBJ2-1	.	CASSQGAPVNEQFF	TGCGCCAGCAGTCAAGGGGCGCCTGTTAATGAGCAGTTCTTC
TRBD1	TRBV29-1	TRBJ1-5	.	CSVGQGPPGNQPQHF	TGCAGCGTAGGACAGGGACCGCCAGGCAATCAGCCCCAGCATTTT
.	TRBV3-1/TRBV3-2	TRBJ2-7	few	CASSQGVLQGPGEQYF	TGTGCCAGCAGCCAAGGTGTCCTGCAGGGTCCAGGCGAGCAGTACTTC
.	TRBV15	TRBJ1-1	few	CATSRDRVGTEAFF	TGTGCCACCAGCAGAGACAGGGTGGGCACTGAAGCTTTCTTT
TRBD2	TRBV5-1	TRBJ2-1	.	CASSSGLAGYSSYNEQFF	TGCGCCAGCAGCTCGGGACTAGCGGGGTATAGCTCCTACAATGAGCAGTTCTTC
.	TRBV9	TRBJ2-3	.	CASTSGRGHTDTQYF	TGTGCCAGCACATCGGGGCGGGGTCACACAGATACGCAGTATTTT
.	TRBV2	TRBJ1-5	.	CASRGGLGNQPQHF	TGTGCCAGCAGGGGGGGGCTGGGCAATCAGCCCCAGCATTTT